The clone carrying this TCR beta chain has only a few counts. Its matching antigen is unknown. This may be a read error: a much more frequent sequence differs by one nucleotide. No treatment of any kind had been given to any patient before thyroid surgery. Original methodology: In papillary thyroid cancer, a distant-metastasis classifier was built using CDR3 differences across clinicopathological groups. TCRdb redid the clone calls on the PCR reads using MiXCR. TCRdb, not the authors, supplied the V and J calls. The sample records roughly 38,000 clones, about 12% being singletons. This sample is part of a study of metastatic and nonmetastatic thyroid tumors. Study at large: For malignant and benign thyroid patients, tumor or nodule tissue and blood were the sources whose repertoires were compared.

Study findings and constraints: It was reported that TCR beta diversity was significantly higher in malignant thyroid tumors than benign nodules, in blood and tumor.

Sequencing was done on a sample of blood. The source of this sequence is a male donor with papillary thyroid cancer or a benign thyroid nodule (not recorded which). Some clones in this sample may be carry-over from other donors' samples.

CDR3 amino acids: CASILRGTGIYNEQFF. The CDR3 coding sequence is TGTGCCAGCATCCTACGTGGGACTGGAATCTACAATGAGCAGTTCTTC. J is TRBJ2-1 and V is TRBV11-2; D might be TRBD2 (6 bases). The CDR3 loop spans 16 amino acids. With 7 bases removed from V and 3 bases from J, the gap between germline ends came to 19 bases. CDR1 and CDR2 (germline): SGHAT, FQNNGV.